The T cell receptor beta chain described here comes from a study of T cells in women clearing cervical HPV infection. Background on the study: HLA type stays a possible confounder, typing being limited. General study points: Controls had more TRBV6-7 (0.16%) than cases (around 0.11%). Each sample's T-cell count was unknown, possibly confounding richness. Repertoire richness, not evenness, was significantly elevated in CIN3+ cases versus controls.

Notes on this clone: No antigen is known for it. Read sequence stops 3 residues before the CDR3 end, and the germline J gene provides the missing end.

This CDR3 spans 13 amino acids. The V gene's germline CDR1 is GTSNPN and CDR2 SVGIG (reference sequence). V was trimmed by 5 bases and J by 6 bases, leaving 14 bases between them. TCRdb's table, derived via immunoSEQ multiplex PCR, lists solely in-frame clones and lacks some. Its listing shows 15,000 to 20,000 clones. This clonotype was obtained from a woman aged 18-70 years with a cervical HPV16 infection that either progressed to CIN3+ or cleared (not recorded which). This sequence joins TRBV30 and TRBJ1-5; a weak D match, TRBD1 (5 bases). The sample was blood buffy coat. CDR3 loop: CAWDGGAGQPQHF. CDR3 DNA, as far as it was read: TGTGCCTGGGACGGGGGAGCGGGTCAGCCC.